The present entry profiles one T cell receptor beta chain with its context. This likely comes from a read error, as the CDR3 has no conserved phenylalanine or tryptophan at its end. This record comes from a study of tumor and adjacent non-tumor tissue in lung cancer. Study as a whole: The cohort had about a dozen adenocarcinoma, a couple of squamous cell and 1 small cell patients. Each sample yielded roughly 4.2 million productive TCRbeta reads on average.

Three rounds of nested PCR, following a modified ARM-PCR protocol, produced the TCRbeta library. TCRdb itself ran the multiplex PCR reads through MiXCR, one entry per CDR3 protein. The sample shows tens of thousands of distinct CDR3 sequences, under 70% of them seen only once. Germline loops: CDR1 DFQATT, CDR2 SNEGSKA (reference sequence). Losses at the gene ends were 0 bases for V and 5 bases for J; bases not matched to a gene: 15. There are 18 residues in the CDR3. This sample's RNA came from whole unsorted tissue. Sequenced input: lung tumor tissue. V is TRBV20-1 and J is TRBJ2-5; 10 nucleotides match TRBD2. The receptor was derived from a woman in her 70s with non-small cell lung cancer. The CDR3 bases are TGCAGTGCTAGAGAAATTAGTCGTGCTAGCGGGAGAGAGGAGACCCAGTACTAC. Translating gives CSAREISRASGREETQYY.